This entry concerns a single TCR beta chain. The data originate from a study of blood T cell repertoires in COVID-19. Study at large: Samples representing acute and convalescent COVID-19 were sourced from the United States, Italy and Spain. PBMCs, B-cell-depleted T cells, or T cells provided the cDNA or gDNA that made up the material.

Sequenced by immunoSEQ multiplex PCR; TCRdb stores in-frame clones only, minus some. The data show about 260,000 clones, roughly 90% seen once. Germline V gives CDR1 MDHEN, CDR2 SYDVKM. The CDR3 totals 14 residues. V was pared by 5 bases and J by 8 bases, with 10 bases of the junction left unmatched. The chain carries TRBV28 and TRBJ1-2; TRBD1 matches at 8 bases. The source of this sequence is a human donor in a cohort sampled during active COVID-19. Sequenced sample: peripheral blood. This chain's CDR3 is CASSLTTGAKGYTF. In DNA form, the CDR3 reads TGTGCCAGCAGTCTCACGACAGGGGCGAAGGGCTACACCTTC.